This TCR beta chain is drawn from a study of shared clonotypes between healthy human individuals (dated by TCRdb to 2019 to 2021). For the wider study: A couple of women and three men aged 18 to 49 years were included in the cohort. To estimate repertoire size and how much clonotype sharing occurs between individuals, the study deeply sequenced the blood TCR repertoires of roughly 5 healthy adults. To increase sequencing depth and limit assay-specific biases, different laboratories used diverse techniques to prepare libraries and sequence TCR repertoires. Leukapheresis yielded between about 0.94 and 8.9 billion PBMCs per donor. Per donor, three plates each were used for CD4 naive and CD4 memory, two for CD8 naive, and one for CD8 memory. What the work shows at the level of the full study, not this receptor alone: Higher generation probabilities were observed for clonotypes shared by all four sorted-subset donors than for non-shared clonotypes. Incomplete sequencing was indicated by rarefaction of sorted-subset datasets, despite the large sequencing depth. Because the study included a small number of donors, the genetic and exposure-history diversity represented was limited. Approximately 5% of naive CD4, 3% to 3.5% of naive CD8, 2.3% of memory CD4, and about 0.4% of memory CD8 clonotypes were shared across several donors. Naive subsets generally had larger estimated clonotype richness than memory subsets did. Based on pairwise subsampling, the degree of clonotype sharing among donors was expected to be affected by sequencing depth. Sampling was limited to blood, and TCR repertoires in tissue likely differ from TCR repertoires in blood.

Including cysteine and phenylalanine, the CDR3 has 16 amino acids. Of the read, only the CDR3 DNA is kept; its 48 bases are in frame from base 1. Trimming at the junction amounts to 6 bases on V and 0 bases on J, and the germline ends lie 14 bases apart. Sequences ENHRY (CDR1) and SYGVKD (CDR2) are obtained from the germline V gene. Healthy HIV-negative adults with no recently reported acute infections or vaccinations were included as donors. Every donor was a Caucasian adult residing in Nashville, Tennessee, USA. Magnetic negative selection was used to enrich CD4+ T cells, after which naive cells were positively selected on CD45RA and the negative fraction became the memory subset. After blood collection by leukapheresis, PBMCs were isolated using Ficoll-Histopaque density gradient centrifugation and then cryopreserved in the vapor phase of liquid nitrogen. Analytical flow cytometry was used to check the purity and quantity of each magnetically sorted T cell population. From each sorted fraction, genomic DNA was isolated and quantified by UV absorbance on a Nanodrop 2000c.

Using the deep immunoSEQ assay, multiplex PCR amplified TCR CDR3 regions from genomic DNA. For each cell subset, the extracted genomic DNA was distributed evenly across all wells of several immunoSEQ 96-well plates, and each plate served as one replicate. For sorted subsets, each replicate PCR was loaded with about 0.2 ug genomic DNA, equivalent to about 30,000 T cell genomes. Purified libraries were measured with a Qubit 3.0 fluorometer, size-checked on a Bioanalyzer 2100, and measured again with the KAPA Library Quantification kit. Each immunoSEQ 96-well plate was sequenced on its own single-read 150-cycle Illumina NextSeq 550 flow cell. Turning to the authors' computational methods: The immunoSEQ output contained only junctional sequences without quality scores, so filtering could not match that applied to full-length reads. Sequences were annotated with PyIR, a Python wrapper for IgBLAST v1.9, and V/J genes and CDR3 were assigned using IMGT germline references. Reads were filtered out if the reads had weak V/J assignments (E-value above 1e-6), no CDR3, stop codons, out-of-frame junctions, or ambiguous translated residues. V3J clonotypes were defined as sequences sharing an identical inferred V gene, J gene, and CDR3 amino acid sequence. The percentage overlap between two repertoires was calculated by dividing the number of shared unique clonotypes by the size of the smaller repertoire. Richness of each repertoire was evaluated using RTK rarefaction, the Chao1 estimator, and Recon v2.1 estimates of unobserved clonotypes. Generation probabilities for all TCRbeta clonotypes obtained by the gDNA method from a handful of donors were computed using OLGA. Sourced from immuneACCESS, this table was stored by TCRdb with only in-frame sequences that have V and J called. A share of the clones is absent; for the studies checked, an unresolved V gene accounts for under half, and the remainder has no known explanation. That table is the source of V, J and clone size, and D and trimming were worked out from the DNA. This sample comprises roughly 2 million clones, approximately 96% of them detected only once. The ten most abundant clones make up less than 0.15% of the sample.

Of note for this clone: Its recognized antigen is unknown. No base quality values were provided; no much bigger clone lies one nucleotide off.

The receptor chain draws on TRBV10-3 and TRBJ2-2; matching of 6 bases hints at TRBD2 as the D gene. The sample taken for sequencing was naive CD4+ T cells sorted from blood. The cell subset or site label, read with the paper, signifies: CD45RA+ positively selected. The clonotype was recovered from a man aged 18 to 35 in good health. The DNA is TGTGCCATCAGGGCCGCGGGACTTTCGAACACCGGGGAGCTGTTTTTT. It codes for CAIRAAGLSNTGELFF.